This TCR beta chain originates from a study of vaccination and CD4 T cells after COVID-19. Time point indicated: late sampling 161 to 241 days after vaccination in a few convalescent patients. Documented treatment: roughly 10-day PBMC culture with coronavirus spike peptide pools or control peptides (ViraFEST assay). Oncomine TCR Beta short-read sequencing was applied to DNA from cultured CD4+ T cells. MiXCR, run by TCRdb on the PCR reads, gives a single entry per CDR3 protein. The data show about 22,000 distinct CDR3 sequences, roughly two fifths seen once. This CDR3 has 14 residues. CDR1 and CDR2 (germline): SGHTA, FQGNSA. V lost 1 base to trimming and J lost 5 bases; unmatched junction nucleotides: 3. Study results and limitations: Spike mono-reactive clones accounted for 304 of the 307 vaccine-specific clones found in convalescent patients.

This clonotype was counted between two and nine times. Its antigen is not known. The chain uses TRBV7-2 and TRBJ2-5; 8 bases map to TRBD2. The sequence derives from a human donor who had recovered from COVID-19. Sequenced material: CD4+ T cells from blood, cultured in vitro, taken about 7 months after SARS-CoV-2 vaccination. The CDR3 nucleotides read TGTGCCAGCAGCTTAGTTGGGACTAGTGAGACCCAGTACTTC. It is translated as CASSLVGTSETQYF.